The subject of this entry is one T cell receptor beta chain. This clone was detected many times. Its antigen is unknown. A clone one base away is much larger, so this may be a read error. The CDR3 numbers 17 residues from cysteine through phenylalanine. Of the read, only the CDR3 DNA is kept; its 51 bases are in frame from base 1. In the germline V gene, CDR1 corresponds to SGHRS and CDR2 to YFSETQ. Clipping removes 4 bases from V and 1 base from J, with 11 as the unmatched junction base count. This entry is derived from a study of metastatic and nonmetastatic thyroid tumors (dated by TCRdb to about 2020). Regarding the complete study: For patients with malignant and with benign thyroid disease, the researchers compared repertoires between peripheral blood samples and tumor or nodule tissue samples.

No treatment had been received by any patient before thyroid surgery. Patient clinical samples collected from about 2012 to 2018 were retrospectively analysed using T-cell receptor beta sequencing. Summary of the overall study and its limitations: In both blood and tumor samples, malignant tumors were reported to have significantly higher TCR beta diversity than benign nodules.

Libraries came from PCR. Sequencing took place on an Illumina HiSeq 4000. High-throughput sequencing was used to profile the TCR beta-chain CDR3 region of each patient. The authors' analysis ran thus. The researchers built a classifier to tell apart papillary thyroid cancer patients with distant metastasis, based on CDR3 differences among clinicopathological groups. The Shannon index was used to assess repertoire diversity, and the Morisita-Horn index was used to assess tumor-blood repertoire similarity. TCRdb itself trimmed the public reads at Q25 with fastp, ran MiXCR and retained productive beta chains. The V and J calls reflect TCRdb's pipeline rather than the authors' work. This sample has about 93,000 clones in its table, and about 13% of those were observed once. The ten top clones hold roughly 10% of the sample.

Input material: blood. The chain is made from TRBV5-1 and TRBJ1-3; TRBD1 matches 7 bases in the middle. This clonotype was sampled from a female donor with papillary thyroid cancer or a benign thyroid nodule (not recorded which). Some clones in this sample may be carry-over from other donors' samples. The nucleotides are TGCGCCAGCAGCCCGGAACCTCAGGGGGGTTCTGGAAACACCATATATTTT. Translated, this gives CASSPEPQGGSGNTIYF.